Listed below are T cell receptor beta chains from one sample, sequenced in a study of CD8 T cells in ankylosing spondylitis. Via MiXCR, TCRdb re-called the 5' RACE reads, giving one row per CDR3 protein. The sample contains around 230,000 distinct CDR3 sequences, approximately 8.4% of which appear only once. The material sequenced was blood, either unsorted or a sorted T cell fraction (not recorded which). These receptors were collected from a female donor with ankylosing spondylitis or in good health (not recorded which). Both conserved end residues are part of each CDR3. A D gene is named only where the DNA matches it firmly. The listing skips clone size in some rows; elsewhere it reads once, few, many or a size class.

j_call clone_size v_call d_call cdr3_aa cdr3_nt
TRBJ2-2 NA TRBV7-7 NA CASSPHLRATGELFF TGTGCTAGCAGCCCCCATTTGAGGGCCACCGGGGAGCTGTTTTTT
TRBJ2-3 many TRBV12-3/TRBV12-4 TRBD2 CASRAGGPGTDTQYF TGTGCCAGCAGAGCGGGAGGGCCGGGCACAGATACGCAGTATTTT
TRBJ1-6 many TRBV5-6 TRBD1 CASSFTPGQGSSPLHF TGTGCCAGCAGCTTCACCCCGGGACAGGGAAGTTCACCCCTCCACTTT
TRBJ1-1 NA TRBV5-1 TRBD1 CASSPGGMNTEAFF TGCGCCAGCAGTCCAGGGGGTATGAACACTGAAGCTTTCTTT
TRBJ1-2 few TRBV7-6 TRBD1 CASSLGEGRGNFGYTF TGTGCCAGCAGCTTAGGGGAGGGCAGGGGGAACTTCGGCTACACCTTC
TRBJ2-2 many TRBV5-1 NA CASSLYPAGGNTGELFF TGCGCCAGCAGCTTGTACCCAGCGGGTGGCAACACCGGGGAGCTGTTTTTT
TRBJ2-1 NA TRBV7-9 NA CASSPARGNNIDEQFF TGTGCCAGCAGCCCAGCAAGGGGGAACAACATAGATGAGCAGTTCTTC
TRBJ2-6 few TRBV7-2 TRBD1 CASSTGTGASGANVLTF TGTGCCAGCAGCACCGGGACAGGTGCTTCTGGGGCCAACGTCCTGACTTTC
TRBJ1-3 many TRBV9 NA CASSGPSVAGNTIYF TGTGCCAGCAGCGGGCCTTCGGTGGCGGGAAACACCATATATTTT
TRBJ2-7 many TRBV5-1 TRBD2 CASSLQTSGSSEQYF TGCGCCAGCAGCTTGCAGACTAGCGGGAGCTCCGAGCAGTACTTC
TRBJ2-7 few TRBV4-2 NA CASSQGPISEQYF TGTGCCAGCAGCCAGGGGCCCATTAGCGAGCAGTACTTC
TRBJ2-4 NA TRBV7-2 NA CASSSSPAGAKNIQYF TGTGCCAGCAGCTCTAGCCCGGCGGGAGCCAAAAACATTCAGTACTTC
TRBJ1-2 many TRBV20-1 NA CSARDPGWGYGYTF TGCAGTGCTAGAGATCCGGGCTGGGGCTATGGCTACACCTTC
TRBJ2-1 many TRBV29-1 NA CSVIGETSYNEQFF TGCAGCGTTATCGGGGAGACCTCCTACAATGAGCAGTTCTTC
TRBJ2-3 few TRBV7-9 NA CARGGGATDTQYF TGTGCCAGAGGGGGGGGCGCGACAGATACGCAGTATTTT
TRBJ2-1 many TRBV5-1 NA CASSLGRGWRDNEQFF TGCGCCAGCAGCTTGGGACGAGGGTGGCGTGACAATGAGCAGTTCTTC
TRBJ1-5 many TRBV20-1 NA CSAEPSNQPQHF TGCAGTGCCGAACCTAGCAATCAGCCCCAGCATTTT
TRBJ2-7 NA TRBV6-5 NA CASSYRGGWDSYEQYF TGTGCCAGCAGTTACCGTGGGGGTTGGGACTCCTACGAGCAGTACTTC
TRBJ2-5 many TRBV5-1 NA CASSLSGLPREETQYF TGCGCCAGCAGCCTCTCTGGACTACCCAGGGAAGAGACCCAGTACTTC
TRBJ2-7 many TRBV12-3/TRBV12-4 NA CASSLRGSGTYEQYF TGTGCCAGCAGTTTAAGGGGGAGCGGGACCTACGAGCAGTACTTC
TRBJ2-7 many TRBV28 NA CASRPGPPGTYEQYF TGTGCCAGCAGACCGGGCCCTCCCGGGACATACGAGCAGTACTTC
TRBJ2-2 many TRBV7-2 NA CASSLFKNTGELFF TGTGCCAGCAGCTTATTCAAGAACACCGGGGAGCTGTTTTTT
TRBJ2-2 few TRBV7-8 TRBD2 CASSFKLAGANTGELFF TGTGCCAGCAGCTTCAAACTAGCGGGAGCGAACACCGGGGAGCTGTTTTTT
TRBJ2-1 many TRBV3-1 TRBD1 CASSQEWGQSYNEQFF TGTGCCAGCAGCCAAGAGTGGGGACAGTCATACAATGAGCAGTTCTTC
TRBJ2-2 few TRBV4-1 NA CASSQGGRSNTGELFF TGCGCCAGCAGCCAAGGGGGACGGTCGAACACCGGGGAGCTGTTTTTT
TRBJ1-1 many TRBV7-3 NA CASSLTGGRDTEAFF TGTGCCAGCAGCTTAACAGGGGGGCGTGACACTGAAGCTTTCTTT
TRBJ1-1 many TRBV20-1 NA CSAGLRAETEAFF TGCAGTGCGGGACTCAGGGCGGAGACTGAAGCTTTCTTT
TRBJ2-1 NA TRBV5-1 TRBD2 CASSSGLAGVPYNEQFF TGCGCCAGCAGCTCAGGACTAGCGGGAGTGCCCTACAATGAGCAGTTCTTC
TRBJ2-1 many TRBV2 TRBD2 CASSDSIGAGASIEQFF TGTGCCAGCAGTGATTCCATAGGGGCGGGAGCTTCAATTGAGCAGTTCTTC
TRBJ2-1 few TRBV19 TRBD2 CASSRGGGQFF TGTGCCAGTAGTAGGGGGGGAGGGCAGTTCTTC